Here is one T cell receptor beta chain with its context. Adults of Caucasian background living in Nashville, Tennessee made up all donors. This sample was included in a study of shared clonotypes between healthy human individuals. Spread over ten immunoSEQ deep assay plates, unsorted PBMC DNA underwent sequencing. Only in-frame clones appear in the TCRdb table, and some are missing; sequencing was by immunoSEQ multiplex PCR. This table holds 450,000 to 500,000 clones, about 80% found once. The TCR sequence derives from a middle-aged woman in good health. Some clones in this sample may be carry-over from other donors' samples. Material: PBMCs.

The CDR3 DNA reads TGTGCCAGCAGTTACGGGGGGACAGGGAACTATGGCTACACCTTC. This gives the protein CASSYGGTGNYGYTF. This chain joins TRBV6-6 and TRBJ1-2, with 9 bases fitting TRBD1. Germline trimming cut 2 bases from V and 2 bases from J; bases unmatched to any gene: 3. Germline assignment: CDR1 MNHNY and CDR2 SVGAGI (reference sequence). This CDR3 spans 15 amino acids.